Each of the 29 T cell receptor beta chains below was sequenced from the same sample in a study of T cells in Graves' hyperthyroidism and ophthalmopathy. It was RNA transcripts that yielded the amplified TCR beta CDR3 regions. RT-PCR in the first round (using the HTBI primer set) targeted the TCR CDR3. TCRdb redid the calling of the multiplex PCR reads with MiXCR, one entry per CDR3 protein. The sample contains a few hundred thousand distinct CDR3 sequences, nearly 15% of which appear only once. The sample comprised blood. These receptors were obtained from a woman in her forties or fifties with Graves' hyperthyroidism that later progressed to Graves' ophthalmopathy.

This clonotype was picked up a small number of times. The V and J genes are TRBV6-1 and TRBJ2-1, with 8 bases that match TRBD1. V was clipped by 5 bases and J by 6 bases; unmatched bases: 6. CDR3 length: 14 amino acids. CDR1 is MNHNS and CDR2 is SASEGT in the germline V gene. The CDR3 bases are TGTGCCAGCAGTTGGGACAGGTCTACCAATGAGCAGTTCTTC. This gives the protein CASSWDRSTNEQFF.

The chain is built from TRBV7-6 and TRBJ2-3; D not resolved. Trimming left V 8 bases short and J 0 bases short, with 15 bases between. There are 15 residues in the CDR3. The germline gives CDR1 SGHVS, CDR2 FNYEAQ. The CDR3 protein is CASPLTASSTDTQYF. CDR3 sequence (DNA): TGTGCCAGCCCCCTGACCGCCTCTAGCACAGATACGCAGTATTTT.

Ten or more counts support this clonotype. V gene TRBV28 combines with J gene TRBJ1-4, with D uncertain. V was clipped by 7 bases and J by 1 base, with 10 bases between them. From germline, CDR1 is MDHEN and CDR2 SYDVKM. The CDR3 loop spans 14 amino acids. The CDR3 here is CASIPGITNEKLFF. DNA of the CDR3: TGTGCCAGCATTCCGGGAATAACTAATGAAAAACTGTTTTTT.

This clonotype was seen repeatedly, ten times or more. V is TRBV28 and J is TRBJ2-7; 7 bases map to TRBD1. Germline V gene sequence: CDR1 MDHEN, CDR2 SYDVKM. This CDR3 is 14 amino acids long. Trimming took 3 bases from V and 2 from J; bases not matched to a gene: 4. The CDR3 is CASSFGTVTYEQYF. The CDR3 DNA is TGTGCCAGCAGTTTTGGGACAGTAACCTACGAGCAGTACTTC.

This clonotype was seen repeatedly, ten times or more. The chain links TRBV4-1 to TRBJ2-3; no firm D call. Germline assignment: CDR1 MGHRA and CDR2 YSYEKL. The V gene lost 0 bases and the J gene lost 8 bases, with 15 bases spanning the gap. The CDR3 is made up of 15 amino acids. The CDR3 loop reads CASSQEVVGTGTQYF. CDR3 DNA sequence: TGCGCCAGCAGCCAAGAGGTTGTCGGCACGGGTACGCAGTATTTT.

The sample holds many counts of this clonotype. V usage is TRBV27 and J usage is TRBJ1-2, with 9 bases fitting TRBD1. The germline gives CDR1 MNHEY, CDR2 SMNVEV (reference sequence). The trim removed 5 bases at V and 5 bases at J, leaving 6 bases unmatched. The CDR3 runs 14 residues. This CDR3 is CASSEGTGTYGYTF. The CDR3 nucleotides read TGTGCCAGCAGTGAAGGGACAGGGACTTATGGCTACACCTTC.

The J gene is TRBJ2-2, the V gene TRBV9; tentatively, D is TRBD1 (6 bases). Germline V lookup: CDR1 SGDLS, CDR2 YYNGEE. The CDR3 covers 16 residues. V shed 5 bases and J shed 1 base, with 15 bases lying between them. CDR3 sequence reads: CASSRSTGVNTGELFF. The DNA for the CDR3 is TGTGCCAGCAGTCGATCGACAGGCGTGAACACCGGGGAGCTGTTTTTT.

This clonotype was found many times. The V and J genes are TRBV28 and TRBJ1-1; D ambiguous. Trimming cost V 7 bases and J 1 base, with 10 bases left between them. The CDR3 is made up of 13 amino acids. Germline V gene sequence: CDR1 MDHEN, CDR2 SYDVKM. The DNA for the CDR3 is TGTGCCAGCAAAGGCATTTCGAACACTGAAGCTTTCTTT. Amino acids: CASKGISNTEAFF.

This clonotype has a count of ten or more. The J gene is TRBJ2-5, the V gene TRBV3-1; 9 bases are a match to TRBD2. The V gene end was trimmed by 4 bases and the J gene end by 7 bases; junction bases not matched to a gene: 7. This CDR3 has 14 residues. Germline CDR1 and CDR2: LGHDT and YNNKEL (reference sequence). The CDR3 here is CASSLGTSRVTQYF. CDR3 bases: TGTGCCAGCAGCCTTGGGACTAGCAGGGTGACCCAGTACTTC.

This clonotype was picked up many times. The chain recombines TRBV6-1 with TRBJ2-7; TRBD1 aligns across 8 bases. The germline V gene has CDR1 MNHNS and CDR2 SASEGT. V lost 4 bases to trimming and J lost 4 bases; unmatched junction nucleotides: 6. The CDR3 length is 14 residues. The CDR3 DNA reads TGTGCCAGCAGTGGACTCAGGGGGCGATACGAGCAGTACTTC. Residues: CASSGLRGRYEQYF.

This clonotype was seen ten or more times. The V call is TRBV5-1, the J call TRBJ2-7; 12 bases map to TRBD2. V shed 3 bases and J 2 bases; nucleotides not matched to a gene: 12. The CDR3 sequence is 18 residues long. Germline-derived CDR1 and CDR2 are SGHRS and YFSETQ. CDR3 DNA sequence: TGCGCCAGCAGCTGGAAGACAGGGACTAGCGGGCCTGCCTACGAGCAGTACTTC. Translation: CASSWKTGTSGPAYEQYF.

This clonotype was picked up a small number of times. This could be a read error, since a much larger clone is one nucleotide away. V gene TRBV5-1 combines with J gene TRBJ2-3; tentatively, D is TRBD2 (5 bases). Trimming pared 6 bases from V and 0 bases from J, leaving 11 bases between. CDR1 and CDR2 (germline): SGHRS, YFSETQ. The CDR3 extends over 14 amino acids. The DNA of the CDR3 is TGCGCCAGCACAGCGGTCATGAGCACAGATACGCAGTATTTT. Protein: CASTAVMSTDTQYF.

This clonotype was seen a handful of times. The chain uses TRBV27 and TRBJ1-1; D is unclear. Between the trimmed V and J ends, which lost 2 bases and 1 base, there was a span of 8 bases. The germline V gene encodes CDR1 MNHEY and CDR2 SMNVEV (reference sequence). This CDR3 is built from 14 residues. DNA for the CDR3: TGTGCCAGCAGTTTAAATTTGGAGAACACTGAAGCTTTCTTT. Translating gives CASSLNLENTEAFF.

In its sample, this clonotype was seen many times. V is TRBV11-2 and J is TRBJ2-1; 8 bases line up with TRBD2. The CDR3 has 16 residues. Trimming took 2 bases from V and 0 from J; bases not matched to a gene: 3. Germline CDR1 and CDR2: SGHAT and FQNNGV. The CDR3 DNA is TGTGCCAGCAGCTTACGGGCGGGGGGCTCCTACAATGAGCAGTTCTTC. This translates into CASSLRAGGSYNEQFF.

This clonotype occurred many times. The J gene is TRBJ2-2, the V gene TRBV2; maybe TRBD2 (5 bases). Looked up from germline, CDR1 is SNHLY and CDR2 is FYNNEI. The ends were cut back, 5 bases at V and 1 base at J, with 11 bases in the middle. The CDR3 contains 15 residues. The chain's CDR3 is CASSRVSVNTGELFF. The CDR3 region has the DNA TGTGCCAGCAGTCGGGTTAGCGTGAACACCGGGGAGCTGTTTTTT.

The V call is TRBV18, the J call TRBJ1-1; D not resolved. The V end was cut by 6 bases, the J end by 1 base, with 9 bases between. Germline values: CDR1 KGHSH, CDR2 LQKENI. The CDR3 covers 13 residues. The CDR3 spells CASSGGSNTEAFF. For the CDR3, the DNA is TGTGCCAGCTCCGGCGGGTCGAACACTGAAGCTTTCTTT.

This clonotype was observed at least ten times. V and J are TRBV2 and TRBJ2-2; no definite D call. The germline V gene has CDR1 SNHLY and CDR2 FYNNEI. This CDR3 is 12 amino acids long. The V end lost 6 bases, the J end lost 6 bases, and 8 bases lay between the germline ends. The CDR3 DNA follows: TGTGCCAGCAGCCTATTCGCCGGGGAGCTGTTTTTT. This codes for CASSLFAGELFF.

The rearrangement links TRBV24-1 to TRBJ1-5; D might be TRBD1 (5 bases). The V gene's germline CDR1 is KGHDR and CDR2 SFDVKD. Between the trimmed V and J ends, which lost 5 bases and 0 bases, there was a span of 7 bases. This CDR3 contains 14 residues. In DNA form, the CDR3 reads TGTGCCACCAGTGGGGGGTATAGCAATCAGCCCCAGCATTTT. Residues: CATSGGYSNQPQHF.

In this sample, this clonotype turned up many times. The CDR3 sequence: CSARSPAFGEQFF. CDR3 nucleotide sequence: TGCAGTGCTAGATCCCCTGCCTTCGGTGAGCAGTTCTTC. The J gene is TRBJ2-1, the V gene TRBV20-1; D uncertain. Trimming pared 2 bases from V and 9 bases from J, leaving 14 bases between. The V gene's germline CDR1 is DFQATT and CDR2 SNEGSKA (reference sequence). The CDR3 is 13 amino acids.

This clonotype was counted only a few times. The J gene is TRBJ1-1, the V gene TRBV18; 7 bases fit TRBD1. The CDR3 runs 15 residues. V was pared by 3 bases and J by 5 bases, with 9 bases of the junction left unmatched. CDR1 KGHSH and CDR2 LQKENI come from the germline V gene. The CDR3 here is CASSPMDRIGTEAFF. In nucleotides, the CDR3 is TGTGCCAGCTCACCTATGGACAGGATTGGGACTGAAGCTTTCTTT.

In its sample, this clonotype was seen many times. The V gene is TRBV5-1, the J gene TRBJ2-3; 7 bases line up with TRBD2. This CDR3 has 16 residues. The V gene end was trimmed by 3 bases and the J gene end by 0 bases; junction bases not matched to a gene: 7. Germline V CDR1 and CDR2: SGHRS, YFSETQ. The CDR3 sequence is CASSSQTSSSTDTQYF. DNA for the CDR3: TGCGCCAGCAGCTCCCAGACTAGCAGCAGCACAGATACGCAGTATTTT.

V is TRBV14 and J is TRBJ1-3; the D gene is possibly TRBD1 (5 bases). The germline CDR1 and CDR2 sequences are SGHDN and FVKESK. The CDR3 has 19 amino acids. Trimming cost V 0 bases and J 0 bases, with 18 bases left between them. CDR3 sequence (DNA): TGTGCCAGCAGCCAAGATGCAGGGTTCCCACCGAGCTCTGGAAACACCATATATTTT. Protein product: CASSQDAGFPPSSGNTIYF.

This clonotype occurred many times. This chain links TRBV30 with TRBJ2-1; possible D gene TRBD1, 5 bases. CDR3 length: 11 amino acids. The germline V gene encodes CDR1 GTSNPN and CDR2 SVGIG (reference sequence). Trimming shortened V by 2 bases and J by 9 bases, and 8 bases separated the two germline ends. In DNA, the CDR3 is TGTGCCTGGAGTAGGGGCGTTGAGCAGTTCTTC. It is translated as CAWSRGVEQFF.

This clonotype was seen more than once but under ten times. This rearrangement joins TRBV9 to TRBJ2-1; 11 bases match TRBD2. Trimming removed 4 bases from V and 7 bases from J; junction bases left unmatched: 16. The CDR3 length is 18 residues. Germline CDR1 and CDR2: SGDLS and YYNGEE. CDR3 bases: TGTGCCAGCAGCCCAACCACTCCATCTAGCGGGAGGCGGAATGAGCAGTTCTTC. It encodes CASSPTTPSSGRRNEQFF.

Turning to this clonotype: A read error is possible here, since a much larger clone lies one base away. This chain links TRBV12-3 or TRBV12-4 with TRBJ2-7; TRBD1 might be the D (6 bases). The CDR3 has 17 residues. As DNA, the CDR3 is TGTGCCTGCAGTTTAAAATTCTGGGGACAAAAATCCTACGAGCAGTACTTC. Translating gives CACSLKFWGQKSYEQYF.

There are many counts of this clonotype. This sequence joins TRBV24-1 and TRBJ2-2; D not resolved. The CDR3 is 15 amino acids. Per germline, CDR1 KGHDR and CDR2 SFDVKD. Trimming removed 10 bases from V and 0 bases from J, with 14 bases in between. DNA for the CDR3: TGTGCCACTATTTCCTCAGTGACGAACACCGGGGAGCTGTTTTTT. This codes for CATISSVTNTGELFF.

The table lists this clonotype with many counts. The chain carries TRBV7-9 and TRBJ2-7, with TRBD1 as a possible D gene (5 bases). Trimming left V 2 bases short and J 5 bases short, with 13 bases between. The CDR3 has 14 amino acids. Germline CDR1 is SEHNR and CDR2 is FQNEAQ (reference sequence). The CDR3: CASSLKWPRDEQYF. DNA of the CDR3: TGTGCCAGCAGCTTAAAGTGGCCCAGGGACGAGCAGTACTTC.

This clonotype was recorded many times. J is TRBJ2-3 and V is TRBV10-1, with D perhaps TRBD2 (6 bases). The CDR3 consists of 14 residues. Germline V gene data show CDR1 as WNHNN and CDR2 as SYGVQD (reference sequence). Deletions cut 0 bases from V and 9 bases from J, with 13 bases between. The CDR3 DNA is TGCGCCAGCAGTGAGTCACTAGCAGGCGGGACGCAGTATTTT. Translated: CASSESLAGGTQYF.

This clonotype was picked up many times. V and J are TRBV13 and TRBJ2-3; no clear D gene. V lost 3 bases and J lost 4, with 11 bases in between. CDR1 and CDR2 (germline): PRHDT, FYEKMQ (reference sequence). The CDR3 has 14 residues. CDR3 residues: CASSFDGLADTQYF. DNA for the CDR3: TGTGCCAGCAGCTTTGACGGCTTGGCAGATACGCAGTATTTT.